This paragraph reports one T cell receptor beta chain. Germline V gene lookup returns CDR1 SGHRS and CDR2 YFSETQ. This CDR3 has 15 residues. V was clipped by 0 bases and J by 0 bases, with 10 bases between them. Original methodology: Nucleated cell counts were estimated from reference gene primer amplification. Profiled with immunoSEQ multiplex PCR; TCRdb holds only in-frame clones, not every one. V and J calls and clone size come straight from that table; D and trimming were deduced from the DNA. The table shows some 11,000 clones, with just under 85% occurring only once. The data were obtained in a study of blood T cell repertoires in COVID-19. Study overall: The United States, Italy and Spain provided the acute and convalescent COVID-19 samples. T cells, B-cell-depleted T cells, or PBMCs provided the cDNA or gDNA that served as material.

The rearrangement links TRBV5-1 to TRBJ2-7; weak D call: TRBD1 (6 bases). The source is a man aged 50 or older with active COVID-19. Sequenced input: peripheral blood. This chain's CDR3 is CASSLDTGNSYEQYF. CDR3 DNA: TGCGCCAGCAGCTTGGATACAGGGAACTCCTACGAGCAGTACTTC.